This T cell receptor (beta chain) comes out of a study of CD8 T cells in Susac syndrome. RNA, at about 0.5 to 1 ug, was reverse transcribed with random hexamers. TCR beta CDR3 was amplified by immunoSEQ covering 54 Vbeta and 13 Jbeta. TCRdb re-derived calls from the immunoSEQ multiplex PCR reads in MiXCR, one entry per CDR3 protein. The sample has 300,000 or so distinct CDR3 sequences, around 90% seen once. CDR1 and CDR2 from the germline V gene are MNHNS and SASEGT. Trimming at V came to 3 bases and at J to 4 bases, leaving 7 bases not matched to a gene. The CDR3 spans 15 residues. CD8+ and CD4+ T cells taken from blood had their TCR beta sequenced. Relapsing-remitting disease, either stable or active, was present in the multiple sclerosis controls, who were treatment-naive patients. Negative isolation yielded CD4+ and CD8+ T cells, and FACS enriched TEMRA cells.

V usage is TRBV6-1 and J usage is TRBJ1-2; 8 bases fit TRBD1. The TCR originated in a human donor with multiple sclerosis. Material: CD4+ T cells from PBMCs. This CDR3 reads CASSDAGGASYGYTF. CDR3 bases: TGTGCCAGCAGTGACGCAGGGGGCGCCAGCTATGGCTACACCTTC.